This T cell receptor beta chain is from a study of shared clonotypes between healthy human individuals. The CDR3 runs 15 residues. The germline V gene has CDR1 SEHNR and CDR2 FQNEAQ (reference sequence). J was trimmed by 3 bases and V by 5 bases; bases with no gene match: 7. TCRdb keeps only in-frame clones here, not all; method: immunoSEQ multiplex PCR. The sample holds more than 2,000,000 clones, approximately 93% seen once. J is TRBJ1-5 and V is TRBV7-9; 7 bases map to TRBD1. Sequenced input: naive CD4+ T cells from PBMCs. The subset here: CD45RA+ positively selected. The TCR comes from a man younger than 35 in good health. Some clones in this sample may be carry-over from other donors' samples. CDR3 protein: CASSLGTAFNQPQHF. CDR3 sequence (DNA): TGTGCCAGCAGCCTGGGGACAGCCTTCAATCAGCCCCAGCATTTT.